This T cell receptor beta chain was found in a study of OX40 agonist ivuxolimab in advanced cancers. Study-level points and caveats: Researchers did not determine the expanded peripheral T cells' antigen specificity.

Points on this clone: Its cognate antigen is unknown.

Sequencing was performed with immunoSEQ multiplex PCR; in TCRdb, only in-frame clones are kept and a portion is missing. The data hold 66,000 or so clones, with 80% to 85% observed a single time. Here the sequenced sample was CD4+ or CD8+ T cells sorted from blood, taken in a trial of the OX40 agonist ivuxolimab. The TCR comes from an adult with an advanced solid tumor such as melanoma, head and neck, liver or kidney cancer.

The CDR3 spells CASSQQENTEAFF. The DNA of the CDR3 is TGTGCCAGCAGCCAACAGGAGAACACTGAAGCTTTCTTT. V is TRBV13 and J is TRBJ1-1, with a tentative D call TRBD1 (5 bases). This CDR3 contains 13 residues. In germline, CDR1 is PRHDT, CDR2 FYEKMQ (reference sequence). Trimming shortened V by 5 bases and J by 1 base, and 8 bases separated the two germline ends.